This section outlines one TCR beta chain sequence together with its context. No antigen is known for it. The junction and the germline gene differ at one end; a read error may be behind it. The data were obtained in a study of shared clonotypes between healthy human individuals. The assay was immunoSEQ multiplex PCR, and TCRdb's table has in-frame clones only and misses some. The sample lists more than 1.2 million clones; approximately 98.5% were seen once. The CDR3 extends over 12 amino acids. Germline V gene data show CDR1 as SGHDN and CDR2 as FVKESK. Study-wide findings and caveats: Sequencing depth was expected to influence donor clonotype sharing.

This clonotype was sampled from a man between 25 and 39 years old in good health. The chain is built from TRBV14 and TRBJ2-5; TRBD2 agrees at 11 bases. Material for sequencing was naive CD4+ T cells sorted from blood. This sample's subset: CD45RA+ positively selected. CDR3 region: CASSQAPGLADF. CDR3 nucleotides: TGTGCCAGCAGCCAAGCCCCGGGACTAGCGGACTTC.